The clone carrying this T cell receptor (beta chain) was seen more than once but under ten times. Its antigen remains unidentified. cDNA prepared by RNA extraction and subsequent reverse transcription served as the template for sequencing. Libraries were prepared by immunoSEQ multiplex PCR; TCRdb keeps only in-frame clonotypes and omits some of them. In the table there are more than 95,000 clones, 55% of which are singletons. This sample stems from a study of CD8+ T cells in alopecia areata. Sorted populations comprised CD4+ and CD8+ T cells obtained from PBMCs. Unmatched junction bases numbered 8, after V lost 1 base and J lost 8 bases. CDR1 is LGHNA and CDR2 is YSLEER in the germline V gene. The CDR3 spans 15 residues. Whole-study results and caveats: Affected scalp, especially in alopecia totalis/universalis, had a higher clonality than normal scalp did.

The chain carries TRBV4-3 and TRBJ2-1; 7 nucleotides line up with TRBD1. Sequenced: CD4+ T cells sorted from blood. This clonotype was obtained from a human donor in good health. For the CDR3, the DNA is TGCGCCAGCAGCCAAGGCGTGAGGGGGCGCGATGAGCAGTTCTTC. Translated, it gives CASSQGVRGRDEQFF.